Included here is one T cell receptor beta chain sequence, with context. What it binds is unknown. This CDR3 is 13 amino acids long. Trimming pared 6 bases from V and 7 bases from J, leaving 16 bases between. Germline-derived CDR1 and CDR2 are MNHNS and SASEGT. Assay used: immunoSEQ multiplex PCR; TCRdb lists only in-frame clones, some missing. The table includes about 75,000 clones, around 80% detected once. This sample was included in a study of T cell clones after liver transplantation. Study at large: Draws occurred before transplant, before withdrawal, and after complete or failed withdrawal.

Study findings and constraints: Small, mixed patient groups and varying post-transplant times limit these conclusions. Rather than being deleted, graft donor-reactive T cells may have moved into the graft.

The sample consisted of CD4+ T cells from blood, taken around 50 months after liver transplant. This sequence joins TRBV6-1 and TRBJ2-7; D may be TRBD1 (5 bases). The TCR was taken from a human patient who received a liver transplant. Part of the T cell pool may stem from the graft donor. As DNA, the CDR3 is TGTGCCAGCAGCACTGGACATCCCTCAGAGCAGTACTTC. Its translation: CASSTGHPSEQYF.